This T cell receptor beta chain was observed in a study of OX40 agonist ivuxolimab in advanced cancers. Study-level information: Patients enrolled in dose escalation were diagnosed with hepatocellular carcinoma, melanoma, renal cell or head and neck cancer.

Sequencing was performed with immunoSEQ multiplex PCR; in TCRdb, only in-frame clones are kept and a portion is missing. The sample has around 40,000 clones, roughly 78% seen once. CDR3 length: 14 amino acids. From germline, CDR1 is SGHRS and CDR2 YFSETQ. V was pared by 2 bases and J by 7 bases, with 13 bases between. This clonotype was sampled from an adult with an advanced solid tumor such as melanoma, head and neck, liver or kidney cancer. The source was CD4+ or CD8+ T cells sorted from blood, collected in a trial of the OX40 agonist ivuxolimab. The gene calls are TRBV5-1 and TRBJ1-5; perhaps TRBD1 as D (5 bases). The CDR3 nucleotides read TGCGCCAGCAGCTTTGGTACGGAGGGGCAGCCCCAGCATTTT. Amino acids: CASSFGTEGQPQHF. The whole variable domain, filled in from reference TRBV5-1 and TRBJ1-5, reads KAGVTQTPRYLIKTRGQQVTLSCSPISGHRSVSWYQQTPGQGLQFLFEYFSETQRNKGNFPGRFSGRQFSNSRSEMNVSTLELGDSALYLCASSFGTEGQPQHFGDGTRLSIL.